The next 23 T cell receptor beta chains were all read from a single sample in a study of CD8+ T cells in alopecia areata. RNA, once extracted, was reverse transcribed into cDNA for use as the sequencing template. The table came from immunoSEQ multiplex PCR; TCRdb's copy has only in-frame clones and leaves some out. The table includes approximately 190,000 clones, roughly 64% detected once. The treatment is: oral pan-JAK inhibitor, 5-10 mg twice daily. The sequencing used CD4+ T cells sorted from blood, collected at week 24, from a patient treated with tofacitinib. The receptors stem from a human donor with alopecia areata.

This clone was observed a handful of times. The chain uses TRBV4-2 and TRBJ2-5, with 7 nucleotides matching TRBD1. This CDR3 has 14 residues. Losses at the gene ends were 5 bases for V and 2 bases for J; bases not matched to a gene: 5. CDR1 and CDR2 (germline): LGHNA, YNFKEQ. CDR3 residues: CASSIGTEQETQYF. CDR3 bases: TGTGCCAGCAGCATCGGGACAGAGCAAGAGACCCAGTACTTC.

This chain links TRBV29-1 with TRBJ1-2, with D unclear. This CDR3 comprises 11 residues. From germline, CDR1 is SQVTM and CDR2 ANQGSEA. V gave up 3 bases and J gave up 7 bases, with 9 bases separating them. The CDR3 here is CSVDGWGGYTF. In DNA form, the CDR3 reads TGCAGCGTTGATGGGTGGGGTGGCTACACCTTC. The whole variable domain, filled in from reference TRBV29-1 and TRBJ1-2, reads SAVISQKPSRDICQRGTSLTIQCQVDSQVTMMFWYRQQPGQSLTLIATANQGSEATYESGFVIDKFPISRPNLTFSTLTVSNMSPEDSSIYLCSVDGWGGYTFGSGTRLTVV.

The chain uses TRBV18 and TRBJ2-7; D ambiguous. Germline V gene data show CDR1 as KGHSH and CDR2 as LQKENI. V dropped 2 bases and J dropped 1 base, with 9 bases sitting between them. The CDR3 is made up of 14 amino acids. CDR3 in DNA: TGTGCCAGCTCACCAGATGGCGCTTCCTACGAGCAGTACTTC. It encodes CASSPDGASYEQYF.

This sequence joins TRBV6-1 and TRBJ1-1; 7 bases are shared with TRBD1. The CDR3 covers 13 residues. The trim removed 7 bases at V and 4 bases at J, leaving 6 bases unmatched. The germline CDR1 and CDR2 sequences are MNHNS and SASEGT. CDR3 sequence (DNA): TGTGCCAGCATTAACAGGGGAAGCACTGAAGCTTTCTTT. Translating gives CASINRGSTEAFF.

This clone was found many times. The chain employs TRBV7-9 and TRBJ2-6; no firm D call. V lost 3 bases and J lost 4, with 10 bases in between. This CDR3 is 15 amino acids long. Germline values: CDR1 SEHNR, CDR2 FQNEAQ (reference sequence). The CDR3 loop reads CASSFVSTGANVLTF. The CDR3 coding sequence is TGTGCCAGCAGCTTCGTTTCGACCGGGGCCAACGTCCTGACTTTC.

This sequence joins TRBV11-1 and TRBJ2-7; D tentatively reads TRBD1 or TRBD2 (5 bases each). Germline V gene sequence: CDR1 SGHAT, CDR2 FQDESV (reference sequence). The CDR3 spans 15 residues. Trimming took off 5 bases at V and 0 bases at J, with 14 bases between the two ends. The CDR3 nucleotides are TGTGCCAGCAGCGAACCGGGACGGAGCTCCTACGAGCAGTACTTC. It codes for CASSEPGRSSYEQYF. The whole variable domain, remainder taken from reference TRBV11-1 and TRBJ2-7, is EAEVAQSPRYKITEKSQAVAFWCDPISGHATLYWYRQILGQGPELLVQFQDESVVDDSQLPKDRFSAERLKGVDSTLKIQPAELGDSAMYLCASSEPGRSSYEQYFGPGTRLTVT.

V and J are TRBV27 and TRBJ1-1, with TRBD1 as a possible D gene (5 bases). Germline CDR1 is MNHEY and CDR2 is SMNVEV (reference sequence). The V end lost 4 bases, the J end lost 8 bases, and 11 bases lay between the germline ends. The CDR3 is 12 amino acids. Here the CDR3 DNA reads TGTGCCAGCAGTTATCGGGGGAGGGAAGCTTTCTTT. Its protein product is CASSYRGREAFF.

The chain couples TRBV7-2 to TRBJ2-5, with TRBD1 matching over 11 bases. J lost 3 bases, V lost 1 base, and 4 bases had no gene match. Germline V gene data show CDR1 as SGHTA and CDR2 as FQGNSA. The CDR3 has 16 residues. CDR3 sequence: CASSLVGQGGEETQYF. The CDR3 DNA reads as TGTGCCAGCAGCTTAGTGGGACAGGGGGGGGAAGAGACCCAGTACTTC.

This clone has a handful of counts. The rearrangement uses TRBV9 and TRBJ2-7; the D call may be TRBD1 or TRBD2 (5 bases each). The ends were cut back, 6 bases at V and 1 base at J, with 14 bases in the middle. This CDR3 contains 14 residues. Per germline, CDR1 SGDLS and CDR2 YYNGEE. This CDR3 reads CASTRDGPSYEQYF. As DNA, the CDR3 is TGTGCCAGCACCCGGGACGGCCCTTCCTACGAGCAGTACTTC.

In this sample, this clone turned up a few times. The chain links TRBV28 to TRBJ2-5; tentatively, D is TRBD1 or TRBD2 (7 bases each). Germline lookup yields CDR1 MDHEN and CDR2 SYDVKM. The CDR3 covers 16 residues. V lost 4 bases to trimming and J lost 5 bases, with 20 bases between them. As DNA, the CDR3 is TGTGCCAGCAGTTCCCTAGGGCAGGGGGGGATCGAGACCCAGTACTTC. Protein: CASSSLGQGGIETQYF.

Comments on this clone: Other nucleotide sequences in the sample specify the same CDR3. The rearrangement uses TRBV29-1 and TRBJ1-2; 10 bases agree with TRBD1. The CDR3 extends over 12 amino acids. Germline V gene lookup returns CDR1 SQVTM and CDR2 ANQGSEA. The J segment lost 4 bases and the V segment lost 7 bases, leaving 3 bases of the junction unmatched. The CDR3 loop is CSARDRGYGYTF. CDR3 DNA sequence: TGCAGCGCCCGGGACAGGGGCTATGGCTACACCTTC.

This chain connects TRBV10-3 to TRBJ2-1; 10 bases are shared with TRBD2. Germline CDR1 and CDR2: ENHRY and SYGVKD. The junction had 12 bases not matched to a gene; V was cut back by 10 bases and J by 12 bases. The CDR3 consists of 13 residues. The CDR3 nucleotides are TGTGCCAGTAATTTAGCGGGAGGCCCTCGGCAGTTCTTC. Amino acids: CASNLAGGPRQFF.

This rearrangement joins TRBV7-8 to TRBJ2-3, with D hard to call. CDR3 length equals 13 residues. CDR1 is SGHVS and CDR2 is FQNEAQ in the germline V gene. Trimming stripped 0 bases from V and 2 bases from J, with 3 bases between. This CDR3 is CASSLAHTDTQYF. CDR3 nucleotides: TGTGCCAGCAGCTTAGCTCACACAGATACGCAGTATTTT.

The chain has TRBV5-1 and TRBJ2-3; 8 bases fit TRBD1. V lost 4 bases and J lost 6; bases outside the gene matches: 4. This CDR3 comprises 13 residues. CDR1 and CDR2 from the germline V gene are SGHRS and YFSETQ. The CDR3 bases are TGCGCCAGCAGCGTGCAGGGGGCGGATACGCAGTATTTT. It specifies CASSVQGADTQYF.

This clone was observed a few times. The V gene is TRBV14, the J gene TRBJ2-3, with 8 nucleotides matching TRBD2. Trimming at V came to 1 base and at J to 2 bases, leaving 5 bases not matched to a gene. This CDR3 has 16 amino acids. CDR1 SGHDN and CDR2 FVKESK come from the germline V gene. The CDR3 bases are TGTGCCAGCAGCCAAGTTAGAGCGGGAGTCACAGATACGCAGTATTTT. This gives the protein CASSQVRAGVTDTQYF.

V gene TRBV5-4 combines with J gene TRBJ2-5; TRBD2 agrees at 13 bases. J lost 4 bases, V lost 4 bases, and 7 bases had no gene match. The CDR3 has 16 amino acids. The germline V gene has CDR1 SGHNT and CDR2 YYREEE (reference sequence). The CDR3 DNA reads TGTGCCAGCAGCCCCGGACTAGCGGGGGCCCTAGAGACCCAGTACTTC. Amino acids: CASSPGLAGALETQYF.

V usage is TRBV19 and J usage is TRBJ2-5; 7 nucleotides match TRBD1. CDR3 length equals 17 residues. Germline lookup yields CDR1 LNHDA and CDR2 SQIVND (reference sequence). J was trimmed by 4 bases and V by 5 bases; bases with no gene match: 16. The CDR3 DNA reads as TGTGCCAGTAGTCGGAAAGGGGGCGCGACCACCGGAGAGACCCAGTACTTC. It translates to CASSRKGGATTGETQYF.

V gene TRBV7-2 combines with J gene TRBJ2-5; D unresolved. Trimming removed 6 bases at V and 5 bases at J, with 7 bases between. The CDR3 loop spans 11 amino acids. Germline CDR1 SGHTA, CDR2 FQGNSA. The CDR3 DNA follows: TGTGCCAGCAGTCAAGGGGAGACCCAGTACTTC. Translated: CASSQGETQYF.

The chain joins TRBV11-2 to TRBJ1-3, with D possibly TRBD1 on 5 matching bases. V gave up 3 bases and J gave up 0 bases, with 15 bases separating them. Germline values: CDR1 SGHAT, CDR2 FQNNGV. The CDR3 totals 17 residues. The CDR3 is CASSFWQGGGSGNTIYF. As DNA, the CDR3 is TGTGCCAGCAGCTTTTGGCAGGGAGGAGGCTCTGGAAACACCATATATTTT.

This clone was picked up a small number of times. The chain employs TRBV29-1 and TRBJ2-3, with D possibly being TRBD1 or TRBD2 (5 bases each). V was trimmed by 6 bases and J by 6 bases, leaving 10 bases between them. The CDR3 extends over 11 amino acids. Germline-derived CDR1 and CDR2 are SQVTM and ANQGSEA. The CDR3: CSVREWDTQYF. CDR3 coding DNA: TGCAGCGTCAGGGAGTGGGATACGCAGTATTTT.

This clone was seen a handful of times. The chain links TRBV5-1 to TRBJ2-6, with no clear D. Germline assignment: CDR1 SGHRS and CDR2 YFSETQ. This CDR3 contains 14 residues. Trimming cost V 0 bases and J 8 bases, with 9 bases left between them. CDR3 residues: CASSLGTVPNVLTF. Here the CDR3 DNA reads TGCGCCAGCAGCTTGGGGACGGTCCCCAACGTCCTGACTTTC.

The rearrangement uses TRBV9 and TRBJ2-1; a weak D match, TRBD2 (6 bases). Germline V gives CDR1 SGDLS, CDR2 YYNGEE. Between the trimmed V and J ends, which lost 0 bases and 9 bases, there was a span of 13 bases. This CDR3 region has 14 residues. The CDR3 region is CASSVASDGGEQFF. The DNA of the CDR3 is TGTGCCAGCAGCGTAGCTTCGGACGGGGGTGAGCAGTTCTTC.

The gene calls are TRBV19 and TRBJ2-6, with D uncertain. Trimming shortened V by 3 bases and J by 0 bases, and 9 bases separated the two germline ends. Germline loops: CDR1 LNHDA, CDR2 SQIVND (reference sequence). The CDR3 length is 16 residues. CDR3: CASSISRASGANVLTF. Written as DNA, the CDR3 is TGTGCCAGTAGTATCTCCCGGGCCTCTGGGGCCAACGTCCTGACTTTC.